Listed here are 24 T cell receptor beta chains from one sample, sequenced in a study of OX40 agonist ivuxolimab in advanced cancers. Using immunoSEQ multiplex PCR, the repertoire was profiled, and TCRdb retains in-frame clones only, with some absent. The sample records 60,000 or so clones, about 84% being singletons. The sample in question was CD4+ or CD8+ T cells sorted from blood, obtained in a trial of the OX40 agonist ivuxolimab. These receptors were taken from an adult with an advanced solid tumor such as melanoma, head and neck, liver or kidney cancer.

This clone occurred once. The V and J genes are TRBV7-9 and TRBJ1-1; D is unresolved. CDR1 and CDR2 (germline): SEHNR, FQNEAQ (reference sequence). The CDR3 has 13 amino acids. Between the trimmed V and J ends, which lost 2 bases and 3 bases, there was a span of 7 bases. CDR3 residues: CASSLWVDTEAFF. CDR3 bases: TGTGCCAGCAGCTTATGGGTGGACACTGAAGCTTTCTTT.

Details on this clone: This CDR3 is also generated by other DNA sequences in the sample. CDR3 in DNA: TGCGCCAGCAGCTTGGCCGAGAGCACAGATACGCAGTATTTT. It specifies CASSLAESTDTQYF. This chain uses TRBV5-1 with TRBJ2-3, with D uncertain. V lost 0 bases, J lost 0 bases, and 5 bases lay in between. This CDR3 is built from 14 residues. Looked up from germline, CDR1 is SGHRS and CDR2 is YFSETQ.

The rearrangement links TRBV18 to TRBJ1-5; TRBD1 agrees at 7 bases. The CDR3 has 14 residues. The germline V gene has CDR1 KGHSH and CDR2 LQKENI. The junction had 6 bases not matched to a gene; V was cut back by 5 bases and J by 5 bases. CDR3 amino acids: CASSSTGRDQPQHF. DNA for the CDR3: TGTGCCAGCTCATCGACAGGGAGGGATCAGCCCCAGCATTTT.

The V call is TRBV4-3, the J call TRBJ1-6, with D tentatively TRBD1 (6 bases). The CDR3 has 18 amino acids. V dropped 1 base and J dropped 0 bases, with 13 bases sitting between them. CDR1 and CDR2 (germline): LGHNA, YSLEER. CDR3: CASSQALTGRSYNSPLHF. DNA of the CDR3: TGCGCCAGCAGCCAAGCCCTCACAGGGCGCTCCTATAATTCACCCCTCCACTTT.

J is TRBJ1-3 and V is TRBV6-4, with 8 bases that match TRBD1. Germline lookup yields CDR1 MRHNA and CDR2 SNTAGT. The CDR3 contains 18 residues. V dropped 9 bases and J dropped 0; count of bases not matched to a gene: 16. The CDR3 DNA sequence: TGTGCCAGTCGAACCGATCCGGGACAGGTTCTCTCTGGAAACACCATATATTTT. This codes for CASRTDPGQVLSGNTIYF.

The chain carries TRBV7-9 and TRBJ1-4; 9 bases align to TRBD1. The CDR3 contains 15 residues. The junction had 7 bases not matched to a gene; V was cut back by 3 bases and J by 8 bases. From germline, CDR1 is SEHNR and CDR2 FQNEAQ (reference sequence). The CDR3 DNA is TGTGCCAGCAGCTTCCCCGGGACAGGGAGGGAAAAACTGTTTTTT. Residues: CASSFPGTGREKLFF.

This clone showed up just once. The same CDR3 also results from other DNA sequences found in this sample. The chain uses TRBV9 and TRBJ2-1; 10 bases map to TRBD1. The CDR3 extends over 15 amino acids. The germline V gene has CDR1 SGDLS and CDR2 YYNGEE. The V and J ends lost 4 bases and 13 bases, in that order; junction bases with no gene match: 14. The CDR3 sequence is CASSRRDRGSVEQFF. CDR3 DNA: TGTGCCAGCAGCCGCCGGGACAGGGGCTCCGTTGAACAGTTCTTC.

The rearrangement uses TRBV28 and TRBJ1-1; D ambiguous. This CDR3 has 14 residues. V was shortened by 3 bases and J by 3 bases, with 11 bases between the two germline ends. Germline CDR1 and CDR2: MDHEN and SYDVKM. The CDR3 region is CASSLSREDTEAFF. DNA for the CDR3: TGTGCCAGCAGTTTGTCTAGGGAGGACACTGAAGCTTTCTTT. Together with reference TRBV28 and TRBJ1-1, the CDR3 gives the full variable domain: DVKVTQSSRYLVKRTGEKVFLECVQDMDHENMFWYRQDPGLGLRLIYFSYDVKMKEKGDIPEGYSVSREKKERFSLILESASTNQTSMYLCASSLSREDTEAFFGQGTRLTVV.

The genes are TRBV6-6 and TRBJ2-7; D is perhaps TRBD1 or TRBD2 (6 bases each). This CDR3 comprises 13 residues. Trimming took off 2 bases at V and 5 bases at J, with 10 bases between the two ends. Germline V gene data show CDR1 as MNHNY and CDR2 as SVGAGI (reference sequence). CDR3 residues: CASSYPGANEQYF. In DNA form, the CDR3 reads TGTGCCAGCAGTTACCCGGGGGCCAACGAGCAGTACTTC.

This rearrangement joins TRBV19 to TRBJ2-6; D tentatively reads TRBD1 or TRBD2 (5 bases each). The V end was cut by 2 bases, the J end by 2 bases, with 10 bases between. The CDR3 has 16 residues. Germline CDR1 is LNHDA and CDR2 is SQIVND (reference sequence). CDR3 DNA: TGTGCCAGTAGTATAACGAGGGGCACTGGGGCCAACGTCCTGACTTTC. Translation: CASSITRGTGANVLTF. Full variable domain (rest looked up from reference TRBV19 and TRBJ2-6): DGGITQSPKYLFRKEGQNVTLSCEQNLNHDAMYWYRQDPGQGLRLIYYSQIVNDFQKGDIAEGYSVSREKKESFPLTVTSAQKNPTAFYLCASSITRGTGANVLTFGAGSRLTVL.

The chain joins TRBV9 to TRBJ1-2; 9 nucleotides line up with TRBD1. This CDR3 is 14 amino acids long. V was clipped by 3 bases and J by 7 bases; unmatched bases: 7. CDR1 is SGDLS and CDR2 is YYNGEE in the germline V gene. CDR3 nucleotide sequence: TGTGCCAGCAGCGGGGGACAGGGAACCGGTGGCTACACCTTC. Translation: CASSGGQGTGGYTF.

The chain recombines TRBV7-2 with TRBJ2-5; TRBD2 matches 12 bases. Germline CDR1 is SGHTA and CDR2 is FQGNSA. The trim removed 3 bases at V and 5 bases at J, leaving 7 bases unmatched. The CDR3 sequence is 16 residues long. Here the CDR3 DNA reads TGTGCCAGCAGCTTTCTAGCGGGGGGGCCGAGTGAGACCCAGTACTTC. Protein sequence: CASSFLAGGPSETQYF. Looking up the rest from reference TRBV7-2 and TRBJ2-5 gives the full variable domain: GAGVSQSPSNKVTEKGKDVELRCDPISGHTALYWYRQSLGQGLEFLIYFQGNSAPDKSGLPSDRFSAERTGGSVSTLTIQRTQQEDSAVYLCASSFLAGGPSETQYFGPGTRLLVL.

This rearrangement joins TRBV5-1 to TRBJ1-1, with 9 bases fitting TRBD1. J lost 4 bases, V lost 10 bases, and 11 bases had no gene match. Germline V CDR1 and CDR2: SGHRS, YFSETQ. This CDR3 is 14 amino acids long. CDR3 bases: TGCGCCGTCCGACAAACAGGGGGCAGCACTGAAGCTTTCTTT. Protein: CAVRQTGGSTEAFF.

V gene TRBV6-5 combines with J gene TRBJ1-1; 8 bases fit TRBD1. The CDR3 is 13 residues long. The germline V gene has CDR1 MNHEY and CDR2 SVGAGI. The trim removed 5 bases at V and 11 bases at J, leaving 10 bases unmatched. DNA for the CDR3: TGTGCCAGCAGTCGTGGGGGCACAGGGGGGGCTTTCTTT. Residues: CASSRGGTGGAFF.

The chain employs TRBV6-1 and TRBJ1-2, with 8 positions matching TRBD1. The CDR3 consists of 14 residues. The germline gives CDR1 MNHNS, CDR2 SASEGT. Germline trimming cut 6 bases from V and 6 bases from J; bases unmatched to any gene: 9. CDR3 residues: CASSVQGGQDGYTF. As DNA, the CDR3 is TGTGCCAGCAGCGTACAGGGGGGCCAGGATGGCTACACCTTC.

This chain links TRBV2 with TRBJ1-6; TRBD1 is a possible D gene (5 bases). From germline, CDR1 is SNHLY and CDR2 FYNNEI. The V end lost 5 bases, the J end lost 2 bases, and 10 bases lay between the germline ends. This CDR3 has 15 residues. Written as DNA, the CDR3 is TGTGCCAGCAGTCTAACAGGTCCCTATAATTCACCCCTCCACTTT. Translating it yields CASSLTGPYNSPLHF.

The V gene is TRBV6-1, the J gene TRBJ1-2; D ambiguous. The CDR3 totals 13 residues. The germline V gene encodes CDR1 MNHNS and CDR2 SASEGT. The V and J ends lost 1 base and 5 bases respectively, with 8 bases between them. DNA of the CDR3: TGTGCCAGCAGTGAAGAACAGCTTTATGGCTACACCTTC. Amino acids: CASSEEQLYGYTF.

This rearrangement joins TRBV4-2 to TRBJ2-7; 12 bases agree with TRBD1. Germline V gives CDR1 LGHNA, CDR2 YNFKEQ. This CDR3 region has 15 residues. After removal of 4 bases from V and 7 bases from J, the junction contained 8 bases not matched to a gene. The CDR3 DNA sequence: TGTGCCAGCAGCCGTTGGGGACAGGGGGCGGAAGAGCAGTACTTC. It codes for CASSRWGQGAEEQYF.

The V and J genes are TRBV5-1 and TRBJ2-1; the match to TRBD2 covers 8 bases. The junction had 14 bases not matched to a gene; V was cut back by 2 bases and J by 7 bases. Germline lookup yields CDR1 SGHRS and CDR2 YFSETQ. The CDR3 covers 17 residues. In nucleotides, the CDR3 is TGCGCCAGCAGCTTCACCCCCCGGGGGGGTGTTGAGAATGAGCAGTTCTTC. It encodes CASSFTPRGGVENEQFF. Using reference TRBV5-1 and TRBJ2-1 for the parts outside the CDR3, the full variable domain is KAGVTQTPRYLIKTRGQQVTLSCSPISGHRSVSWYQQTPGQGLQFLFEYFSETQRNKGNFPGRFSGRQFSNSRSEMNVSTLELGDSALYLCASSFTPRGGVENEQFFGPGTRLTVL.

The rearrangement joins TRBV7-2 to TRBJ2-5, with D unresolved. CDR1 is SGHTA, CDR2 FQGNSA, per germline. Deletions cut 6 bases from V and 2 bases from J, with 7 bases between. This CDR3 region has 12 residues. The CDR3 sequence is CASRQTQETQYF. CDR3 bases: TGTGCCAGCAGACAGACACAAGAGACCCAGTACTTC.

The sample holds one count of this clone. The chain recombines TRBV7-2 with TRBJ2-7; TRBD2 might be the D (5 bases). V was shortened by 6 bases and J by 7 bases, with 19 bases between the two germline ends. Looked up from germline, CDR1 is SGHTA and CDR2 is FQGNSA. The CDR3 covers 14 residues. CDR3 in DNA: TGTGCCAGCAGGCGAGACCCCCCATCGGGGGAGCAGTACTTC. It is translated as CASRRDPPSGEQYF.

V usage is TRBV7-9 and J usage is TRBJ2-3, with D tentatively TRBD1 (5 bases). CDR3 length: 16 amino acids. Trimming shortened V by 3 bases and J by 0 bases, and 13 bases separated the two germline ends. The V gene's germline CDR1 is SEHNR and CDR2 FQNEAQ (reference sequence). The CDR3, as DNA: TGTGCCAGCAGCTTGACAGATTTACTTAGCACAGATACGCAGTATTTT. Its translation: CASSLTDLLSTDTQYF.

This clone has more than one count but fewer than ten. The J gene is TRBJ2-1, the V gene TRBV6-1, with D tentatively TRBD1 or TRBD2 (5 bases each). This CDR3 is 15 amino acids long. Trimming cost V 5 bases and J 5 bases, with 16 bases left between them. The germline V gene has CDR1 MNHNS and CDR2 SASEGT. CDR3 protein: CASSTPGRQNNEQFF. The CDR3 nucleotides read TGTGCCAGCAGTACGCCGGGACGGCAAAACAATGAGCAGTTCTTC.

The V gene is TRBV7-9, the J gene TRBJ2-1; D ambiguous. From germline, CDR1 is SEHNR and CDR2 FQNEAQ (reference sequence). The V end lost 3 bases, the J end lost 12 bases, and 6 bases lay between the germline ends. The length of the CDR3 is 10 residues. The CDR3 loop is CASSFLTQFF. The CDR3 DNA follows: TGTGCCAGCAGCTTCCTAACGCAGTTCTTC.